The 9 T cell receptor beta chains in this list originate from one sample, sequenced in a study of T-cell memory formation after mild COVID-19. MiXCR, run by TCRdb on the 5' RACE reads, gives a single entry per CDR3 protein. The sample has approximately 28,000 distinct CDR3 sequences; 10% to 15% are singletons. Sequences were obtained from PBMCs or a T cell subset sorted from them (not recorded which). All receptors derive from an adult woman who had mild COVID-19 (a few samples of this study predate the infection). Cell type and time point are not known.

This clonotype was counted ten times or more. This chain connects TRBV5-1 to TRBJ1-1, with TRBD1 identical over 12 bases. The CDR3 has 17 amino acids. Germline CDR1 is SGHRS and CDR2 is YFSETQ. V shed 4 bases and J 5 bases; nucleotides not matched to a gene: 12. DNA of the CDR3: TGCGCCAGCAGCCTAGGGGACAGGGGGCGGCCTATGACTGAAGCTTTCTTT. As protein: CASSLGDRGRPMTEAFF.

This clonotype was seen a handful of times. The J gene is TRBJ2-2, the V gene TRBV5-1, with 10 bases lining up with TRBD1. The CDR3 covers 15 residues. The trim removed 7 bases at V and 7 bases at J, leaving 10 bases unmatched. The germline CDR1 and CDR2 sequences are SGHRS and YFSETQ. This chain's CDR3 is CASRPGQGFIGELFF. DNA of the CDR3: TGCGCCAGCCGGCCGGGACAGGGGTTTATCGGGGAGCTGTTTTTT.

This clonotype was detected ten times or more. V usage is TRBV5-6 and J usage is TRBJ1-2; TRBD1 is a possible D gene (6 bases). The CDR3 consists of 13 residues. Germline CDR1 is SGHDT and CDR2 is YYEEEE. Trimming stripped 0 bases from V and 6 bases from J, with 9 bases between. CDR3 sequence reads: CASSLDRDHGYTF. The CDR3 DNA is TGTGCCAGCAGCTTGGACAGGGATCATGGCTACACCTTC.

In this sample, this clonotype turned up many times. This sequence joins TRBV12-3 or TRBV12-4 and TRBJ1-2; TRBD1 aligns across 10 bases. J was trimmed by 6 bases and V by 6 bases; bases with no gene match: 10. CDR3 length: 15 residues. CDR3 amino acids: CASSHQTGGSNGYTF. CDR3 bases: TGTGCCAGCAGCCACCAGACAGGGGGCAGCAATGGCTACACCTTC.

This clonotype was detected ten times or more. This chain uses TRBV20-1 with TRBJ2-1, with D perhaps matching TRBD2 (7 bases). Germline V gene sequence: CDR1 DFQATT, CDR2 SNEGSKA (reference sequence). The CDR3 has 15 amino acids. Trimming stripped 5 bases from V and 4 bases from J, with 18 bases between. CDR3 sequence: CSADPQAGTYNEQFF. The CDR3 region has the DNA TGCAGTGCTGACCCCCAAGCGGGGACATACAATGAGCAGTTCTTC.

This clonotype is classed as medium-sized. The chain recombines TRBV11-2 with TRBJ2-5; weak D call: TRBD1 (5 bases). The CDR3 sequence is 14 residues long. V was pared by 1 base and J by 3 bases, with 9 bases between. Germline CDR1 reads SGHAT; CDR2 reads FQNNGV. The CDR3 reads CASSLASGKETQYF. Written as DNA, the CDR3 is TGTGCCAGCAGCTTAGCGTCAGGGAAAGAGACCCAGTACTTC.

With regard to this clonotype: One base away lies a much larger clone, so this may be a sequencing read error. No conserved phenylalanine or tryptophan is present at the end of the CDR3, so a read error is the likely explanation. V gene TRBV6-6 combines with J gene TRBJ1-2; D is unresolved. Germline V gene data show CDR1 as MNHNY and CDR2 as SVGAGI (reference sequence). The CDR3 extends over 17 amino acids. Trimming pared 0 bases from V and 5 bases from J, leaving 19 bases between. CDR3 residues: CASSYSIGGRGIYGYTY. The CDR3 DNA follows: TGTGCCAGCAGTTACTCGATTGGAGGCCGAGGGATTTATGGCTACACCTAC.

This clonotype was seen ten or more times. The chain joins TRBV5-1 to TRBJ2-2; 13 bases match TRBD2. Germline CDR1 and CDR2: SGHRS and YFSETQ. With 4 bases clipped from V and 6 bases from J, the junction kept 0 bases outside the gene matches. The CDR3 runs to 14 residues. Here the CDR3 reads CASSGTSGAGELFF. CDR3 bases: TGCGCCAGCAGCGGGACTAGCGGGGCCGGGGAGCTGTTTTTT.

This clonotype was detected many times. In nucleotides, the CDR3 is TGTGCCAGCAGCCAAGCGTGGGGTGACATTCAGTACTTC. It translates to CASSQAWGDIQYF. The rearrangement links TRBV3-1 to TRBJ2-4; D ambiguous. With 1 base removed from V and 8 bases from J, the gap between germline ends came to 9 bases. This CDR3 is built from 13 residues. CDR1 and CDR2 from the germline V gene are LGHDT and YNNKEL (reference sequence).